The 4 T cell receptor beta chains below were found in one sample sequenced in a study of metastatic and nonmetastatic thyroid tumors. TCRdb recomputed clones from the PCR reads via MiXCR. The profile shows around 20,000 clones, roughly a quarter of them singletons. The entire patient cohort was treatment-naive prior to thyroid surgery. The specimen sequenced was tumor tissue. Receptors were obtained from a female donor with papillary thyroid cancer or a benign thyroid nodule (not recorded which). Some clones in this sample may be carry-over from other donors' samples.

This clone came up many times. The CDR3 here is CAISEKQGRADTQYF. For the CDR3, the DNA is TGTGCCATCAGTGAGAAACAGGGTCGGGCAGATACGCAGTATTTT. This chain uses TRBV10-3 with TRBJ2-3; TRBD1 might be the D (6 bases). The germline gives CDR1 ENHRY, CDR2 SYGVKD. The length of the CDR3 is 15 residues. V lost 2 bases, J lost 4 bases, and 13 bases lay in between.

This clone turned up a few times. The CDR3 protein is CASIGGLVYNEQFF. CDR3 DNA sequence: TGTGCCAGCATTGGCGGACTCGTTTACAATGAGCAGTTCTTC. The chain has TRBV25-1 and TRBJ2-1; possibly TRBD2 for D (5 bases). CDR1 and CDR2 (germline): MGHDK, SYGVNS. CDR3 size: 14 residues. Trimming cost V 7 bases and J 4 bases, with 14 bases left between them. Drawing the rest from reference TRBV25-1 and TRBJ2-1, the complete variable domain is EADIYQTPRYLVIGTGKKITLECSQTMGHDKMYWYQQDPGMELHLIHYSYGVNSTEKGDLSSESTVSRIRTEHFPLTLESARPSHTSQYLCASIGGLVYNEQFFGPGTRLTVL.

In its sample, this clone was seen many times. The chain carries TRBV30 and TRBJ2-4; TRBD1 is a possible D gene (6 bases). The CDR3 runs to 14 residues. Per the germline V gene, CDR1 is GTSNPN and CDR2 is SVGIG (reference sequence). The V gene lost 0 bases and the J gene lost 2 bases, with 8 bases spanning the gap. CDR3 coding DNA: TGTGCCTGGAGTGTAACAGGGCCCAAAAACATTCAGTACTTC. Protein product: CAWSVTGPKNIQYF. Full variable domain (rest looked up from reference TRBV30 and TRBJ2-4): SQTIHQWPATLVQPVGSPLSLECTVEGTSNPNLYWYRQAAGRGLQLLFYSVGIGQISSEVPQNLSASRPQDRQFILSSKKLLLSDSGFYLCAWSVTGPKNIQYFGAGTRLSVL.

This clone occurred a few times. A much larger clone differs from this one at a single base, so this may be a read error. The chain joins TRBV7-9 to TRBJ2-7; D unresolved. Germline CDR1 SEHNR, CDR2 FQNEAQ (reference sequence). The CDR3 loop spans 13 amino acids. Trimming removed 5 bases from V and 2 bases from J, with 10 bases in between. DNA for the CDR3: TGTGCCAGCAGCACCACGGTTACCTACGAGCAGTACTTC. Its translation is CASSTTVTYEQYF.